These 21 T cell receptor beta chains were sequenced from one sample in a study of cytomegalovirus exposure and HLA in healthy donors. The assay was immunoSEQ multiplex PCR, and TCRdb's table has in-frame clones only and misses some. The sample yields fewer than 350,000 clones, approximately 90% seen once. The sample taken for sequencing was PBMCs. These receptors came from a woman in her late teens or twenties in good health and CMV-seronegative.

This chain links TRBV27 with TRBJ1-1; 8 bases fit TRBD1. The CDR3 extends over 16 amino acids. The germline V gene encodes CDR1 MNHEY and CDR2 SMNVEV (reference sequence). V shed 3 bases and J 2 bases; nucleotides not matched to a gene: 8. DNA for the CDR3: TGTGCCAGCAGTTTCTCCGACAGGGGACCCAACACTGAAGCTTTCTTT. Encoded protein: CASSFSDRGPNTEAFF.

This chain joins TRBV11-3 and TRBJ2-3, with 7 positions matching TRBD2. Looked up from germline, CDR1 is SGHNT and CDR2 is YENEEA. V lost 5 bases, J lost 2 bases, and 7 bases stayed unmatched. The CDR3 covers 15 residues. DNA for the CDR3: TGTGCCAGCAGCCCAGCGGGACTAAACACAGATACGCAGTATTTT. Translated, it gives CASSPAGLNTDTQYF.

This clone appeared a few times. This CDR3 reads CASSFRDRSYSPLHF. Here the CDR3 DNA reads TGTGCCAGCAGTTTCCGGGACAGGTCTTATTCACCCCTCCACTTT. The gene calls are TRBV28 and TRBJ1-6, with 8 bases matching TRBD1. The V gene end was trimmed by 3 bases and the J gene end by 8 bases; junction bases not matched to a gene: 6. The CDR3 contains 15 residues. Germline values: CDR1 MDHEN, CDR2 SYDVKM. Drawing the rest from reference TRBV28 and TRBJ1-6, the complete variable domain is DVKVTQSSRYLVKRTGEKVFLECVQDMDHENMFWYRQDPGLGLRLIYFSYDVKMKEKGDIPEGYSVSREKKERFSLILESASTNQTSMYLCASSFRDRSYSPLHFGNGTRLTVT.

The rearrangement links TRBV6-1 to TRBJ1-1, with D hard to call. The CDR3 spans 19 residues. V was trimmed by 0 bases and J by 6 bases, leaving 26 bases between them. The germline gives CDR1 MNHNS, CDR2 SASEGT. For the CDR3, the DNA is TGTGCCAGCAGTGAAGCTGTGCGGATAAGGAGGGTCCTTGACGCTGAAGCTTTCTTT. Translating it yields CASSEAVRIRRVLDAEAFF.

The V and J genes are TRBV5-6 and TRBJ2-5; 9 bases map to TRBD1. The CDR3 spans 19 residues. Trimming cost V 4 bases and J 0 bases; bases outside gene matches: 16. Per germline, CDR1 SGHDT and CDR2 YYEEEE. CDR3 bases: TGTGCCAGCAGCCTCCGTAGGACAGGGGTTCTGTCGTACCAAGAGACCCAGTACTTC. It codes for CASSLRRTGVLSYQETQYF.

This chain joins TRBV11-2 and TRBJ1-2; D uncertain. Germline V gives CDR1 SGHAT, CDR2 FQNNGV. The CDR3 contains 14 residues. V was shortened by 1 base and J by 6 bases, with 12 bases between the two germline ends. The CDR3 sequence: CASSLARGADGYTF. CDR3 coding DNA: TGTGCCAGCAGCTTAGCACGGGGAGCGGATGGCTACACCTTC.

V and J are TRBV15 and TRBJ2-1, with 10 bases identical to TRBD1. The ends lost 7 bases at V and 2 bases at J; junction bases unmatched: 2. CDR1 and CDR2 from the germline V gene are LNHNV and YYDKDF (reference sequence). The CDR3 extends over 14 amino acids. DNA of the CDR3: TGTGCCACCAAAGGGACAGGGGCCTACAATGAGCAGTTCTTC. Translation gives CATKGTGAYNEQFF.

In DNA form, the CDR3 reads TGTGCCAGCAGTGGGGGACAGGGCGCCCGTGGCTACACCTTC. It translates to CASSGGQGARGYTF. The rearrangement uses TRBV27 and TRBJ1-2; 9 bases match TRBD1. The germline gives CDR1 MNHEY, CDR2 SMNVEV (reference sequence). Germline trimming cut 5 bases from V and 7 bases from J; bases unmatched to any gene: 8. The CDR3 extends over 14 amino acids.

V gene TRBV6-1 combines with J gene TRBJ2-7; D is unresolved. Trimming left V 10 bases short and J 3 bases short, with 13 bases between. CDR3 length: 12 amino acids. The V gene's germline CDR1 is MNHNS and CDR2 SASEGT. The chain's CDR3 is CATTVVGYEQYF. The CDR3 bases are TGTGCCACCACAGTAGTTGGCTACGAGCAGTACTTC.

This clone was recorded once. V usage is TRBV5-4 and J usage is TRBJ2-3, with D tentatively TRBD2 (6 bases). In germline, CDR1 is SGHNT, CDR2 YYREEE (reference sequence). Trimming removed 4 bases at V and 4 bases at J, with 10 bases between. There are 13 residues in the CDR3. This CDR3 is CASSPRRADTQYF. CDR3 nucleotide sequence: TGTGCCAGCAGCCCGCGGAGGGCAGATACGCAGTATTTT.

The rearrangement joins TRBV18 to TRBJ2-1; D may be TRBD2 (6 bases). CDR3 length: 15 residues. The V end lost 3 bases, the J end lost 3 bases, and 12 bases lay between the germline ends. Germline CDR1 is KGHSH and CDR2 is LQKENI. The CDR3 DNA is TGTGCCAGCTCACCCCCGGAGGGCGGCTACAATGAGCAGTTCTTC. Encoded protein: CASSPPEGGYNEQFF. Together with reference TRBV18 and TRBJ2-1, the CDR3 gives the full variable domain: NAGVMQNPRHLVRRRGQEARLRCSPMKGHSHVYWYRQLPEEGLKFMVYLQKENIIDESGMPKERFSAEFPKEGPSILRIQQVVRGDSAAYFCASSPPEGGYNEQFFGPGTRLTVL.

V and J are TRBV5-1 and TRBJ2-3; TRBD2 matches 8 bases. CDR3 length: 14 residues. V gave up 3 bases and J gave up 4 bases; unmatched junction bases: 4. Germline V gene sequence: CDR1 SGHRS, CDR2 YFSETQ. The CDR3 here is CASSSGGLSDTQYF. CDR3 nucleotide sequence: TGCGCCAGCAGCTCGGGGGGGTTGTCAGATACGCAGTATTTT.

The V call is TRBV28, the J call TRBJ2-7; TRBD2 aligns across 10 bases. This CDR3 region has 16 residues. Unmatched junction bases numbered 9, after V lost 5 bases and J lost 2 bases. CDR1 is MDHEN and CDR2 is SYDVKM in the germline V gene. The CDR3 coding sequence is TGTGCCAGCAGTGTACTAGCGGGGCTAAAACCCTACGAGCAGTACTTC. Protein product: CASSVLAGLKPYEQYF.

The gene calls are TRBV15 and TRBJ1-1; D unclear. The length of the CDR3 is 15 residues. Germline-derived CDR1 and CDR2 are LNHNV and YYDKDF (reference sequence). Trimming left V 5 bases short and J 3 bases short, with 16 bases between. In DNA form, the CDR3 reads TGTGCCACCAGCCTCAACCCTCATCGGGACACTGAAGCTTTCTTT. Amino acids: CATSLNPHRDTEAFF.

The V call is TRBV11-3, the J call TRBJ2-7; 8 positions match TRBD1. V lost 8 bases to trimming and J lost 5 bases; unmatched junction nucleotides: 8. CDR3 size: 13 residues. The germline V gene encodes CDR1 SGHNT and CDR2 YENEEA. CDR3 sequence (DNA): TGTGCCAGCTCCCGACAGGGGTCCAACGAGCAGTACTTC. It specifies CASSRQGSNEQYF.

This clone was observed a few times. This chain links TRBV5-6 with TRBJ1-5; D uncertain. Germline CDR1 and CDR2: SGHDT and YYEEEE. CDR3 size: 15 residues. V shed 2 bases and J shed 2 bases, with 11 bases lying between them. The CDR3 loop is CASSFNGIGNQPQHF. CDR3 nucleotide sequence: TGTGCCAGCAGCTTTAATGGTATAGGCAATCAGCCCCAGCATTTT.

The chain is built from TRBV25-1 and TRBJ2-2; possibly TRBD1 for D (5 bases). The CDR3 runs to 14 residues. V lost 5 bases and J 6 bases, leaving 13 bases between the germline ends. Germline CDR1 MGHDK, CDR2 SYGVNS. CDR3: CASSLQGSPGELFF. The CDR3, as DNA: TGTGCCAGCAGTCTCCAGGGAAGTCCCGGGGAGCTGTTTTTT.

The CDR3 DNA is TGTGCCAGCAGCCCGACCCCGCGGGAAGAGACCCAGTACTTC. This encodes CASSPTPREETQYF. V and J are TRBV7-8 and TRBJ2-5; D is possibly TRBD2 (5 bases). In germline, CDR1 is SGHVS, CDR2 FQNEAQ. This CDR3 is 14 amino acids long. Trimming cost V 5 bases and J 3 bases, with 13 bases left between them.

Only a few counts were recorded for this clone. The rearrangement joins TRBV11-2 to TRBJ2-7; TRBD1 matches 8 bases. Germline CDR1 reads SGHAT; CDR2 reads FQNNGV. CDR3 size: 15 residues. J was trimmed by 4 bases and V by 3 bases; bases with no gene match: 8. CDR3 amino acids: CASSFGTGTFYEQYF. CDR3 DNA: TGTGCCAGCAGCTTCGGGACAGGAACCTTTTACGAGCAGTACTTC. Using reference TRBV11-2 and TRBJ2-7 for the parts outside the CDR3, the full variable domain is EAGVAQSPRYKIIEKRQSVAFWCNPISGHATLYWYQQILGQGPKLLIQFQNNGVVDDSQLPKDRFSAERLKGVDSTLKIQPAKLEDSAVYLCASSFGTGTFYEQYFGPGTRLTVT.

The chain couples TRBV7-9 to TRBJ2-1; 10 bases map to TRBD2. The CDR3 extends over 15 amino acids. Losses at the gene ends were 5 bases for V and 10 bases for J; bases not matched to a gene: 11. Germline-derived CDR1 and CDR2 are SEHNR and FQNEAQ (reference sequence). The DNA for the CDR3 is TGTGCCAGCAGCCCGGGACTAGCGCGAAATGGGGAGCAGTTCTTC. It yields the protein CASSPGLARNGEQFF.

This clone was recorded a few times. This chain links TRBV28 with TRBJ1-6; D is undetermined. Germline V gives CDR1 MDHEN, CDR2 SYDVKM. CDR3 length equals 15 residues. Trimming took off 2 bases at V and 6 bases at J, with 11 bases between the two ends. The CDR3, as DNA: TGTGCCAGCAGTTTAACGTCAGGCGCTAATTCACCCCTCCACTTT. Its translation is CASSLTSGANSPLHF.